This paragraph covers one T cell receptor beta chain sequence. Its antigen remains unknown. This specimen belongs to a study of siplizumab effects on memory and regulatory T cells. Each sample contributed approximately 94,000 TCR templates to the assay. The repertoire was sequenced with immunoSEQ multiplex PCR; TCRdb's copy has only in-frame clones and lacks some. This table has 110,000 or so clones, about 91% appearing once. This CDR3 comprises 14 residues. J lost 5 bases, V lost 2 bases, and 4 bases had no gene match. Germline lookup yields CDR1 MNHEY and CDR2 SVGAGI. Study findings and constraints: Unstimulated naive T cells seemed to show more diversity than memory cells did, and they also seemed to be among the major contributors to the alloresponse. Poor capture below about 10^-5 frequency left most alloreactive clones unmapped to unstimulated subsets.

The TCR originated in a human donor in good health. The sequenced sample was Tregs sorted from blood. The rearrangement uses TRBV6-5 and TRBJ2-5; 8 bases align to TRBD2. CDR3 in amino acids: CASSYAGGRETQYF. In DNA, the CDR3 is TGTGCCAGCAGTTACGCGGGGGGCCGGGAGACCCAGTACTTC.